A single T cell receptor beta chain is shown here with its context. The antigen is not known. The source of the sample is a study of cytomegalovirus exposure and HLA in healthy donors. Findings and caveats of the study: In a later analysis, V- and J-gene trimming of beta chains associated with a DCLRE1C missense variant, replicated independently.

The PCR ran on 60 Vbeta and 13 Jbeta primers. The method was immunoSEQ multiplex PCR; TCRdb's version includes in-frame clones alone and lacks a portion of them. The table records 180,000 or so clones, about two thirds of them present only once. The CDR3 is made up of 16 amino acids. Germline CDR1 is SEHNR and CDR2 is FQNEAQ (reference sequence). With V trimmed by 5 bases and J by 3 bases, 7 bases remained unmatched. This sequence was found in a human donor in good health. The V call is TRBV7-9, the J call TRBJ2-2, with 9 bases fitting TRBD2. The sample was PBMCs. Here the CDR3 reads CASSAAGGRDTGELFF. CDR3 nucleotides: TGTGCCAGCAGCGCAGCGGGGGGCCGGGACACCGGGGAGCTGTTTTTT.